These 22 T cell receptor beta chains were sequenced from one sample in a study of OX40 agonist ivuxolimab in advanced cancers. TCRdb's table, derived via immunoSEQ multiplex PCR, lists solely in-frame clones and lacks some. The sample has 40,000 to 45,000 clones, just over 85% seen once. Here the sequenced sample was CD4+ or CD8+ T cells sorted from blood, taken in a trial of the OX40 agonist ivuxolimab. Receptors were obtained from an adult with an advanced solid tumor such as melanoma, head and neck, liver or kidney cancer.

The count of this clone is one. The chain recombines TRBV13 with TRBJ2-1, with 7 bases identical to TRBD2. J was trimmed by 2 bases and V by 8 bases; bases with no gene match: 12. Looked up from germline, CDR1 is PRHDT and CDR2 is FYEKMQ (reference sequence). The CDR3 loop spans 16 amino acids. The CDR3 sequence: CASAPGGGVPYNEQFF. The CDR3 coding sequence is TGTGCCAGCGCCCCGGGAGGCGGGGTCCCCTACAATGAGCAGTTCTTC.

This clone was observed a single time. The rearrangement joins TRBV2 to TRBJ1-4; D is uncertain. The CDR3 runs to 15 residues. V shed 4 bases and J shed 4 bases, with 13 bases lying between them. Germline V gene data show CDR1 as SNHLY and CDR2 as FYNNEI. The CDR3 sequence is CASSVRFDFNEKLFF. The CDR3 nucleotides read TGTGCCAGCAGTGTTCGTTTCGACTTTAATGAAAAACTGTTTTTT.

The chain combines TRBV7-2 with TRBJ1-5, with a possible D match to TRBD1 (5 bases). The CDR3 is 15 residues long. Germline V gene data show CDR1 as SGHTA and CDR2 as FQGNSA. The ends were cut back, 5 bases at V and 2 bases at J, with 13 bases in the middle. CDR3 sequence: CASSITGGGNQPQHF. DNA of the CDR3: TGTGCCAGCAGCATCACAGGTGGAGGCAATCAGCCCCAGCATTTT.

V usage is TRBV28 and J usage is TRBJ2-7; a possible D gene is TRBD1 (5 bases). CDR3 length equals 15 residues. V lost 4 bases, J lost 1 base, and 14 bases lay in between. Germline CDR1 is MDHEN and CDR2 is SYDVKM. The CDR3 protein is CASSSLPRVSYEQYF. The CDR3 DNA reads as TGTGCCAGCAGTTCGCTCCCCAGGGTTTCCTACGAGCAGTACTTC.

This clone was seen just once. The V and J genes are TRBV5-8 and TRBJ1-4; possible D gene TRBD1, 5 bases. The CDR3 length is 15 residues. The ends were cut back, 5 bases at V and 4 bases at J, with 15 bases in the middle. The germline CDR1 and CDR2 sequences are SGHTS and YDEGEE. CDR3 sequence (DNA): TGTGCCAGCAGTTCTGCACAGGAGATTAATGAAAAACTGTTTTTT. It is translated as CASSSAQEINEKLFF. The variable domain in full, completed from reference TRBV5-8 and TRBJ1-4, reads EAGVTQSPTHLIKTRGQQATLRCSPISGHTSVYWYQQALGLGLQFLLWYDEGEERNRGNFPPRFSGRQFPNYSSELNVNALELEDSALYLCASSSAQEINEKLFFGSGTQLSVL.

This chain links TRBV27 with TRBJ2-7; D is possibly TRBD1 (5 bases). CDR3 size: 15 residues. Germline V lookup: CDR1 MNHEY, CDR2 SMNVEV (reference sequence). The ends were cut back, 4 bases at V and 3 bases at J, with 16 bases in the middle. The CDR3 DNA follows: TGTGCCAGCAGTTCAGGGTCCGCGGTCCTCTACGAGCAGTACGTC. Protein sequence: CASSSGSAVLYEQYV.

This chain uses TRBV15 with TRBJ2-5; D uncertain. This CDR3 contains 12 residues. Trimming left V 5 bases short and J 4 bases short, with 8 bases between. Germline V gene lookup returns CDR1 LNHNV and CDR2 YYDKDF (reference sequence). In DNA form, the CDR3 reads TGTGCCACCAGCCCAGACCGAGAGACCCAGTACTTC. This encodes CATSPDRETQYF.

The chain has TRBV7-9 and TRBJ2-5; D unclear. The V end was cut by 2 bases, the J end by 3 bases, with 7 bases between. Germline CDR1 reads SEHNR; CDR2 reads FQNEAQ (reference sequence). The length of the CDR3 is 13 residues. The CDR3 DNA sequence: TGTGCCAGCAGCTTACCCGGAGAAGAGACCCAGTACTTC. It yields the protein CASSLPGEETQYF.

This clone was seen a single time. DNA for the CDR3: TGTGCCAGCAGCCCGGCGACAGGGGGCCCCTACAATGAGCAGTTCTTC. This encodes CASSPATGGPYNEQFF. This chain links TRBV7-8 with TRBJ2-1; 10 bases align to TRBD1. V gave up 5 bases and J gave up 2 bases; unmatched junction bases: 6. Germline loops: CDR1 SGHVS, CDR2 FQNEAQ. This CDR3 has 16 amino acids.

CDR3 DNA sequence: TGCGCCAGCAGCTTGGACTACAATGAGCAGTTCTTC. Translating gives CASSLDYNEQFF. V and J are TRBV5-1 and TRBJ2-1, with unresolved D. Trimming removed 0 bases at V and 3 bases at J, with 1 base between. This CDR3 is 12 amino acids long. The germline V gene has CDR1 SGHRS and CDR2 YFSETQ.

Regarding this clone: Other DNA sequences in this specimen translate into the identical CDR3. The J gene is TRBJ1-2, the V gene TRBV7-9; D gene ambiguous. Germline V CDR1 and CDR2: SEHNR, FQNEAQ (reference sequence). This CDR3 is 13 amino acids long. V lost 5 bases and J 1 base, leaving 8 bases between the germline ends. The chain's CDR3 is CASSPRDNYGYTF. CDR3 nucleotide sequence: TGTGCCAGCAGCCCCCGGGATAACTATGGCTACACCTTC.

This clone was recorded once. This chain links TRBV10-2 with TRBJ1-1, with TRBD1 identical over 7 bases. V gave up 3 bases and J gave up 0 bases; unmatched junction bases: 4. CDR3 length equals 15 residues. Germline CDR1 reads WSHSY; CDR2 reads SAAADI. CDR3 nucleotide sequence: TGCGCCAGCAGTGATTCCAGGGGGGTGAACACTGAAGCTTTCTTT. It encodes CASSDSRGVNTEAFF.

This clone was observed a few times. The rearrangement uses TRBV6-1 and TRBJ2-7, with D possibly being TRBD2 (6 bases). From germline, CDR1 is MNHNS and CDR2 SASEGT. CDR3 length: 12 amino acids. Trimming left V 7 bases short and J 2 bases short, with 9 bases between. CDR3 in amino acids: CASTGGAYEQYF. The CDR3 coding sequence is TGTGCCAGCACTGGAGGGGCCTACGAGCAGTACTTC.

The chain employs TRBV5-1 and TRBJ1-2; no clear D. CDR3 length: 15 residues. V lost 0 bases and J 0 bases, leaving 9 bases between the germline ends. In germline, CDR1 is SGHRS, CDR2 YFSETQ. As DNA, the CDR3 is TGCGCCAGCAGCTTGGAAGCCGGAGCTAACTATGGCTACACCTTC. It yields the protein CASSLEAGANYGYTF.

The CDR3 reads CASSTGTGEFNEQFF. CDR3 nucleotide sequence: TGTGCCAGCAGCACCGGGACAGGGGAGTTCAATGAGCAGTTCTTC. The chain joins TRBV13 to TRBJ2-1; TRBD1 agrees at 10 bases. This CDR3 has 15 residues. CDR1 PRHDT and CDR2 FYEKMQ come from the germline V gene (reference sequence). V shed 5 bases and J 6 bases; nucleotides not matched to a gene: 7.

The genes are TRBV4-3 and TRBJ1-6; TRBD1 might be the D (5 bases). In germline, CDR1 is LGHNA, CDR2 YSLEER. With 1 base removed from V and 8 bases from J, the gap between germline ends came to 6 bases. This CDR3 has 13 residues. CDR3 sequence reads: CASSQGGDSPLHF. CDR3 DNA sequence: TGCGCCAGCAGCCAAGGGGGGGATTCACCCCTCCACTTT.

Only a few counts were recorded for this clone. The chain has TRBV29-1 and TRBJ2-3; D unresolved. Germline CDR1 reads SQVTM; CDR2 reads ANQGSEA. V lost 7 bases, J lost 0 bases, and 17 bases lay in between. CDR3 length equals 15 residues. CDR3 sequence (DNA): TGCAGCGCCAGTCCTAGGACGGATAGCACAGATACGCAGTATTTT. Translated, it gives CSASPRTDSTDTQYF.

The J gene is TRBJ1-1, the V gene TRBV6-5; D remains ambiguous. Trimming took 0 bases from V and 5 from J, leaving 10 bases between them. The CDR3 covers 14 residues. CDR1 is MNHEY, CDR2 SVGAGI, per germline. CDR3 sequence: CASSYSGTGTEAFF. The CDR3 region has the DNA TGTGCCAGCAGTTACTCCGGAACGGGAACTGAAGCTTTCTTT.

The genes are TRBV9 and TRBJ1-4, with TRBD1 identical over 7 bases. There are 18 residues in the CDR3. V shed 4 bases and J 0 bases; nucleotides not matched to a gene: 12. Germline CDR1 is SGDLS and CDR2 is YYNGEE. DNA for the CDR3: TGTGCCAGCAGCTCCCAGGGGGGGGCGTCCGCAACTAATGAAAAACTGTTTTTT. This codes for CASSSQGGASATNEKLFF.

The genes are TRBV13 and TRBJ2-5; D not certain. CDR1 and CDR2 (germline): PRHDT, FYEKMQ (reference sequence). This CDR3 has 12 amino acids. Between the trimmed V and J ends, which lost 5 bases and 4 bases, there was a span of 8 bases. The CDR3 is CASSPTSETQYF. In DNA, the CDR3 is TGTGCCAGCAGCCCCACGTCAGAGACCCAGTACTTC.

The chain uses TRBV28 and TRBJ1-2, with D possibly TRBD1 on 6 matching bases. The CDR3 loop spans 16 amino acids. V was shortened by 6 bases and J by 4 bases, with 21 bases between the two germline ends. Germline loops: CDR1 MDHEN, CDR2 SYDVKM. The CDR3 nucleotides are TGTGCCAGCAGCTCGAGCTTGGGGCAGGGGCTCTATGGCTACACCTTC. Translated, it gives CASSSSLGQGLYGYTF.

The chain recombines TRBV9 with TRBJ1-2, with 8 positions matching TRBD1. The ends lost 0 bases at V and 5 bases at J; junction bases unmatched: 6. Germline V lookup: CDR1 SGDLS, CDR2 YYNGEE. The CDR3 contains 15 residues. CDR3 nucleotide sequence: TGTGCCAGCAGCGTAGAAGGACAGGGTCGGTATGGCTACACCTTC. This codes for CASSVEGQGRYGYTF.